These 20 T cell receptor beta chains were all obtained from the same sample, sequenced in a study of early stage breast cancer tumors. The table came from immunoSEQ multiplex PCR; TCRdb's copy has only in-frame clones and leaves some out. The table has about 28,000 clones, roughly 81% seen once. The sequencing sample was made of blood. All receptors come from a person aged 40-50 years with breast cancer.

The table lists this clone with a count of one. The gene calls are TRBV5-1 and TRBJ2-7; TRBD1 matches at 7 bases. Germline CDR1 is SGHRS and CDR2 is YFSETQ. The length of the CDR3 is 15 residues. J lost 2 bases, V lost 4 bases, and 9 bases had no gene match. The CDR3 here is CASSDGTATTYEQYF. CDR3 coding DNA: TGCGCCAGCAGCGACGGGACAGCAACGACCTACGAGCAGTACTTC.

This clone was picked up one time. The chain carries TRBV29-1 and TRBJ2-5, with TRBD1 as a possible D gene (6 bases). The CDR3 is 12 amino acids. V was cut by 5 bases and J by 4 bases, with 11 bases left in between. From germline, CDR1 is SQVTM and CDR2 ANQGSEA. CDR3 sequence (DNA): TGCAGCGTTTCGACAGGAGGAGAGACCCAGTACTTC. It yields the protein CSVSTGGETQYF.

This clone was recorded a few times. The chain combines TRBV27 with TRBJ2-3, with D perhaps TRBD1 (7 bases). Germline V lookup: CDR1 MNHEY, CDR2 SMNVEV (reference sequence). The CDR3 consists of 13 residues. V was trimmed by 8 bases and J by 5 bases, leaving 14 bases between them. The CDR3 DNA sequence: TGTGCCAGCGGCCGGCAGGGGGGAGATACGCAGTATTTT. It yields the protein CASGRQGGDTQYF.

Here the CDR3 reads CACAGGYNEQFF. The CDR3 nucleotides read TGTGCCTGTGCGGGAGGTTACAATGAGCAGTTCTTC. The chain links TRBV30 to TRBJ2-1; 8 bases agree with TRBD2. With V trimmed by 6 bases and J by 4 bases, 2 bases remained unmatched. The germline V gene encodes CDR1 GTSNPN and CDR2 SVGIG (reference sequence). There are 12 residues in the CDR3.

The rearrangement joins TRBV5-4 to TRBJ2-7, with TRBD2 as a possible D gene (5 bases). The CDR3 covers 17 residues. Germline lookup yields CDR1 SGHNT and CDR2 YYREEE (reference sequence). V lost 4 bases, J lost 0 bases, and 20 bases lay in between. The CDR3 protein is CASSRNPLATSSYEQYF. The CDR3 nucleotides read TGTGCCAGCAGCCGAAACCCTTTAGCGACAAGCTCCTACGAGCAGTACTTC. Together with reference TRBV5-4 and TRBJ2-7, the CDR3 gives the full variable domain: ETGVTQSPTHLIKTRGQQVTLRCSSQSGHNTVSWYQQALGQGPQFIFQYYREEENGRGNFPPRFSGLQFPNYSSELNVNALELDDSALYLCASSRNPLATSSYEQYFGPGTRLTVT.

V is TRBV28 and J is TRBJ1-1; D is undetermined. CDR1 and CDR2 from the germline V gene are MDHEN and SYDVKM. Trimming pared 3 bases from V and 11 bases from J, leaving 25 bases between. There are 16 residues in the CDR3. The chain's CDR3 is CASSFSAGREVLRAFF. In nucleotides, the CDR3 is TGTGCCAGCAGTTTCTCAGCCGGGAGGGAGGTACTTAGGGCTTTCTTT. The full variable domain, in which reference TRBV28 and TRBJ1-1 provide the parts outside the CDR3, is DVKVTQSSRYLVKRTGEKVFLECVQDMDHENMFWYRQDPGLGLRLIYFSYDVKMKEKGDIPEGYSVSREKKERFSLILESASTNQTSMYLCASSFSAGREVLRAFFGQGTRLTVV.

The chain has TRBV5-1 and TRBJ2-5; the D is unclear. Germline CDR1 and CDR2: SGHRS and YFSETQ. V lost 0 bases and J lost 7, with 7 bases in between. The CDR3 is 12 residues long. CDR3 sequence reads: CASSLESGTQYF. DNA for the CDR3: TGCGCCAGCAGCTTGGAATCGGGGACCCAGTACTTC.

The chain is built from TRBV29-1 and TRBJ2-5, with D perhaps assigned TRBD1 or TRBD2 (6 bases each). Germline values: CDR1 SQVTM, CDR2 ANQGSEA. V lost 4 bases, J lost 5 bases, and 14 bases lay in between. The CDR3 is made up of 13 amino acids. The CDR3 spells CSVVRGAGETQYF. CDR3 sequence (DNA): TGCAGCGTTGTAAGGGGGGCGGGGGAGACCCAGTACTTC.

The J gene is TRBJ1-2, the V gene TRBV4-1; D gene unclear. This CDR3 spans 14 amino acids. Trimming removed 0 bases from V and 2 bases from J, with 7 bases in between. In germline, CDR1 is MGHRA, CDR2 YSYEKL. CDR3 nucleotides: TGCGCCAGCAGCCAAGAGCAGACCAACTATGGCTACACCTTC. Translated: CASSQEQTNYGYTF.

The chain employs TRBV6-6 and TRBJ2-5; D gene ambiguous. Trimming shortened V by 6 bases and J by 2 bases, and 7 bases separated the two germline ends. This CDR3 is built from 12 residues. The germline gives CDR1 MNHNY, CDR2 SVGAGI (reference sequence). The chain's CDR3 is CASSLNQETQYF. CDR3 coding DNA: TGTGCCAGCAGCCTAAATCAAGAGACCCAGTACTTC.

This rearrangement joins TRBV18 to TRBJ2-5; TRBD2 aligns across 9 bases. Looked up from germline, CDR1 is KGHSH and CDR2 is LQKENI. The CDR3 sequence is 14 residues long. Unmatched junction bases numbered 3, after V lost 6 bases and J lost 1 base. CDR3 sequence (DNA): TGTGCCAGCTCCGCGGGAGGGGGCCAAGAGACCCAGTACTTC. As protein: CASSAGGGQETQYF. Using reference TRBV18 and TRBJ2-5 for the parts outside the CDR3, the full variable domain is NAGVMQNPRHLVRRRGQEARLRCSPMKGHSHVYWYRQLPEEGLKFMVYLQKENIIDESGMPKERFSAEFPKEGPSILRIQQVVRGDSAAYFCASSAGGGQETQYFGPGTRLLVL.

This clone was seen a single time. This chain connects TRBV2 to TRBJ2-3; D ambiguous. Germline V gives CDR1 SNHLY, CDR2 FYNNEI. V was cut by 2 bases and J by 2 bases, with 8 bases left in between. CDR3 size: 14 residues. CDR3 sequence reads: CASSEIQTTDTQYF. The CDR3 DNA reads TGTGCCAGCAGTGAAATACAGACCACAGATACGCAGTATTTT.

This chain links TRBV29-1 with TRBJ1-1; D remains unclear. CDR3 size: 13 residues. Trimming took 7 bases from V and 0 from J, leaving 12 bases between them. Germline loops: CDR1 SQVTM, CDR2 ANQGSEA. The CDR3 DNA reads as TGCAGCGCCCAGGAGTTTATGAACACTGAAGCTTTCTTT. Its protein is CSAQEFMNTEAFF. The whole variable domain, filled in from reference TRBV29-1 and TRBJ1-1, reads SAVISQKPSRDICQRGTSLTIQCQVDSQVTMMFWYRQQPGQSLTLIATANQGSEATYESGFVIDKFPISRPNLTFSTLTVSNMSPEDSSIYLCSAQEFMNTEAFFGQGTRLTVV.

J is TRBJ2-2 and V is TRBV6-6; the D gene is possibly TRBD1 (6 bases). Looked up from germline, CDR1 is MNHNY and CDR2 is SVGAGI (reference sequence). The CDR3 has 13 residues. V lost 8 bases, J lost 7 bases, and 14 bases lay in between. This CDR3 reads CASVYRVGGELFF. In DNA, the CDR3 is TGTGCCAGCGTTTACAGGGTTGGCGGGGAGCTGTTTTTT.

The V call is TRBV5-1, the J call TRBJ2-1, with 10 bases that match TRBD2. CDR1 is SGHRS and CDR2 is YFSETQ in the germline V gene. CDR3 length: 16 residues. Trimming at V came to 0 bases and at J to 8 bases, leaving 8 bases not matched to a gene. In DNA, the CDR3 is TGCGCCAGCAGCTTGGAGGCTAGCGGGAGTGTCTATGAGCAGTTCTTC. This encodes CASSLEASGSVYEQFF. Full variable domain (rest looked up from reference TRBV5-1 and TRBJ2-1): KAGVTQTPRYLIKTRGQQVTLSCSPISGHRSVSWYQQTPGQGLQFLFEYFSETQRNKGNFPGRFSGRQFSNSRSEMNVSTLELGDSALYLCASSLEASGSVYEQFFGPGTRLTVL.

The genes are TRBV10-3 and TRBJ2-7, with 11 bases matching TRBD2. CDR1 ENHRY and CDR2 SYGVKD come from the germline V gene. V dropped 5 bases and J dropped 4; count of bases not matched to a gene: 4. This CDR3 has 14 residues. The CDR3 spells CAISSGTSGYEQYF. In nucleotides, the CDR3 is TGTGCCATCAGTTCCGGGACTAGCGGTTACGAGCAGTACTTC.

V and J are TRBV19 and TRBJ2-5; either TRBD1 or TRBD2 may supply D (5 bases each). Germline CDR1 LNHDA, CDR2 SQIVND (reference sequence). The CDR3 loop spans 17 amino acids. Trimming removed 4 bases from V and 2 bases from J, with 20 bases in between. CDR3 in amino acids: CASSRPLQRGRQETQYF. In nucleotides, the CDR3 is TGTGCCAGTAGTAGACCTCTGCAACGGGGCAGGCAAGAGACCCAGTACTTC.

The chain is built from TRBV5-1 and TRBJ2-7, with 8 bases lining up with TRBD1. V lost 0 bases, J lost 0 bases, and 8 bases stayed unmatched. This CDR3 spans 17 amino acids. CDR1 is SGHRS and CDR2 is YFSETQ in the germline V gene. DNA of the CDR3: TGCGCCAGCAGCTTGGGCCCCGGGACAGGTAGCTCCTACGAGCAGTACTTC. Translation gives CASSLGPGTGSSYEQYF.

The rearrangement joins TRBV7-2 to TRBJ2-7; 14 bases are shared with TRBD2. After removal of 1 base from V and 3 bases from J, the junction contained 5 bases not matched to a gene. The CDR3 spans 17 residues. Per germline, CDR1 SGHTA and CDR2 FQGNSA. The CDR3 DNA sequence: TGTGCCAGCAGCTTAGGGGGACTAGCGGGAGCCCTCTACGAGCAGTACTTC. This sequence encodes CASSLGGLAGALYEQYF.

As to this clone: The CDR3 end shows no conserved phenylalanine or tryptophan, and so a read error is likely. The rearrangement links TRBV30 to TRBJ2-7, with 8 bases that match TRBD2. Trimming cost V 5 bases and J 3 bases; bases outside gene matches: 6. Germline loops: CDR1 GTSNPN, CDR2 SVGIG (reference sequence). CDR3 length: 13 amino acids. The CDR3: CAWETSDNYEQYL. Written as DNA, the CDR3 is TGTGCCTGGGAGACTAGCGACAACTACGAGCAGTACCTC.